This entry features one T cell receptor (beta chain) sequence. The sample belongs to a study of blood T cell repertoires in COVID-19. Study context: Acute and convalescent COVID-19 samples came from the United States, Italy and Spain.

Clones were sequenced by immunoSEQ multiplex PCR, and TCRdb holds only the in-frame ones, with some missing. The sample comprises roughly 300,000 clones, about 90% of which are singletons, and over 1.5% rests with the top ten. This CDR3 has 13 residues. The germline V gene has CDR1 MDHEN and CDR2 SYDVKM. The ends lost 6 bases at V and 7 bases at J; junction bases unmatched: 6. The sample consisted of peripheral blood. This receptor was taken from a woman under 40 with COVID-19, enrolled during active disease. The V and J genes are TRBV28 and TRBJ1-2; 9 bases agree with TRBD1. The CDR3 protein is CASRRTGAGGYTF. CDR3 nucleotide sequence: TGTGCCAGCAGGCGGACAGGGGCCGGTGGCTACACCTTC.